This T cell receptor (beta chain) appears in the sequencing data of a study of T-cell memory formation after mild COVID-19. Study-level points and caveats: Whether day 37 second-wave clones are SARS-CoV-2-specific was not confirmed. Memory cells collected pre-infection included some clones that later responded, suggesting cross-reactive memory joined.

Turning to this clonotype: Its antigen is not identified.

The V gene's germline CDR1 is DFQATT and CDR2 SNEGSKA (reference sequence). V dropped 4 bases and J dropped 0 bases, with 11 bases sitting between them. The CDR3 covers 14 residues. TCRdb used MiXCR to reprocess the 5' RACE reads, holding one entry per CDR3 protein. Of under 450,000 distinct CDR3 sequences listed, approximately 15% are singletons. The sequence derives from a man younger than 35 who had mild COVID-19 (a few samples of this study predate the infection). Cell type and time point are not known. The material sequenced was PBMCs or a T cell subset sorted from them (not recorded which). The chain uses TRBV20-1 and TRBJ2-3, with D unclear. The CDR3 coding sequence is TGCAGTGCTAAAAGTAGGATAAGCACAGATACGCAGTATTTT. This codes for CSAKSRISTDTQYF.